Reported below is one T cell receptor beta chain. Its antigen is currently unknown. Germline-derived CDR1 and CDR2 are MNHEY and SVGAGI. CDR3 length equals 14 residues. V lost 6 bases and J lost 0; bases outside the gene matches: 4. This record belongs to a study of shared clonotypes between healthy human individuals. Study findings and constraints: The sampled material consisted only of blood, and tissue repertoires are likely to differ. Naive subsets generally had larger estimated richness than memory subsets.

Each subset's genomic DNA was split evenly across several immunoSEQ plates. Clones were sequenced by immunoSEQ multiplex PCR, and TCRdb holds only the in-frame ones, with some missing. Here the sample spans roughly 2.6 million clones, approximately 92% being singletons. The TCR sequence derives from a man in his late teens or twenties in good health. The J gene is TRBJ2-7, the V gene TRBV6-5; 8 nucleotides match TRBD1. The source material was naive CD4+ T cells sorted from blood. Documented subset: CD45RA+ positively selected. The CDR3 bases are TGTGCCAGCAGCGACAGGGGCGTCTCCTACGAGCAGTACTTC. This codes for CASSDRGVSYEQYF.